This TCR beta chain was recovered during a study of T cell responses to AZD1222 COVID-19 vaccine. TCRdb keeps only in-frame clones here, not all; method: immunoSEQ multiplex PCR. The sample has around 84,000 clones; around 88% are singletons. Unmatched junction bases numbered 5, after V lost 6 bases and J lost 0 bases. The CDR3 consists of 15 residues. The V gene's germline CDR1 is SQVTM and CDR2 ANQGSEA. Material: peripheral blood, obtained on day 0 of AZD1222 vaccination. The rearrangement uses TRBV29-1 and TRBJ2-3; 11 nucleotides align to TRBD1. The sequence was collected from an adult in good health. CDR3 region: CSVRGQGVSTDTQYF. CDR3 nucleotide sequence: TGCAGCGTGAGGGGACAGGGGGTGAGCACAGATACGCAGTATTTT.